A selection of T cell receptor beta chains follows, all from one sample in a study of blood T cell repertoires in COVID-19. Libraries were prepared by immunoSEQ multiplex PCR; TCRdb keeps only in-frame clonotypes and omits some of them. This sample yields around 140,000 clones, of which about nine tenths are seen a single time; about 5.7% belongs to the top ten. The source material was peripheral blood. These receptors were taken from a man aged 80 or over with acute or convalescent COVID-19. Each CDR3 is given with its conserved first and last residue. The order of the fields is J gene, D gene, V gene, clone size, CDR3 protein, CDR3 DNA. The D gene is left open where the match is weak. Expanded clones are given a class, and other clones once, few, many or no size at all.

TRBJ1-5 . TRBV19 . CATTTENSNQPQHF TGTGCCACAACGACAGAAAATAGCAATCAGCCCCAGCATTTT
TRBJ2-3 . TRBV5-1 once CASRSVSGIPDTQYF TGCGCCAGCAGGTCGGTGTCAGGGATCCCAGATACGCAGTATTTT
TRBJ2-6 TRBD2 TRBV6-1 . CASSDLGLAGDSGANVLTF TGTGCCAGCAGTGACCTGGGACTAGCGGGCGATTCTGGGGCCAACGTCCTGACTTTC
TRBJ1-1 TRBD1 TRBV5-1 . CASSRDRNTEAFF TGCGCCAGCAGCAGGGACAGGAACACTGAAGCTTTCTTT
TRBJ2-3 . TRBV27 . CASSLRAGATDTQYF TGTGCCAGCAGTTTACGCGCGGGTGCCACAGATACGCAGTATTTT
TRBJ2-3 . TRBV11-1 . CASSSKSGTDTQYF TGTGCCAGCAGCTCGAAGTCGGGCACAGATACGCAGTATTTT
TRBJ1-2 . TRBV2 . CASSEGGHGYTF TGTGCCAGCAGTGAAGGGGGGCATGGCTACACCTTC
TRBJ1-2 . TRBV3-1/TRBV3-2 . CASSQETGTYYGYTF TGTGCCAGCAGCCAAGAAACAGGGACCTACTATGGCTACACCTTC
TRBJ2-2 TRBD2 TRBV10-1 few CASSRAGRDGELFF TGCGCCAGCAGCAGGGCCGGGAGGGACGGGGAGCTGTTTTTT
TRBJ2-3 TRBD2 TRBV13 . CASSQGGLRSSTDTQYF TGTGCCAGCAGCCAGGGAGGGCTTAGGTCCAGCACAGATACGCAGTATTTT
TRBJ1-2 TRBD1 TRBV7-9 . CASSLGWTGGGYTF TGTGCCAGCAGCTTAGGCTGGACAGGGGGCGGCTACACCTTC
TRBJ1-6 . TRBV6-5 . CASNTGLSNSPLHF TGTGCCAGCAATACAGGCCTTTCCAATTCACCCCTCCACTTT
TRBJ1-2 TRBD1 TRBV5-1 . CASSFAGGTGYTF TGCGCCAGCAGCTTTGCAGGGGGTACTGGCTACACCTTC
TRBJ2-7 . TRBV6-4 . CASSEPRYQGYEQYF TGTGCCAGCAGTGAGCCCAGGTACCAGGGTTACGAGCAGTACTTC
TRBJ1-1 . TRBV6-4 . CASRDGDEQVLFEAFF TGTGCCAGCAGGGACGGTGACGAACAGGTCCTGTTTGAAGCTTTCTTT
TRBJ1-1 TRBD1 TRBV27 . CASSSLDRGLWMGSEAFF TGTGCCAGCAGTTCCTTGGACAGGGGGCTGTGGATGGGGTCTGAAGCTTTCTTT
TRBJ1-5 . TRBV3-1/TRBV3-2 . CASSQGGGDQPQHF TGTGCCAGCAGCCAAGGAGGGGGAGACCAGCCCCAGCATTTT
TRBJ1-6 . TRBV5-1 . CASSEWTDSNSPLHF TGCGCCAGCAGCGAATGGACAGATAGTAATTCACCCCTCCACTTT
TRBJ1-2 . TRBV5-5 . CASSLGEGLINYGYTF TGTGCCAGCAGCTTGGGGGAGGGACTCATTAACTATGGCTACACCTTC
TRBJ2-3 TRBD2 TRBV5-1 once CASSLALAADTQYF TGCGCCAGCAGCTTGGCCCTAGCGGCAGATACGCAGTATTTT
TRBJ1-5 TRBD1 TRBV6-6 . CASSYSTGGGQPQHF TGTGCCAGCAGTTACTCGACAGGGGGCGGACAGCCCCAGCATTTT
TRBJ2-7 TRBD2 TRBV29-1 . CSVGGVGYEQYF TGCAGCGTCGGGGGGGTCGGCTACGAGCAGTACTTC
TRBJ1-2 . TRBV29-1 . CSVYPYGYTF TGCAGCGTTTATCCGTATGGCTACACCTTC
TRBJ2-7 TRBD1 TRBV6-2/TRBV6-3 . CASSLGQGIYEQYF TGTGCCAGCAGCCTCGGACAGGGTATCTACGAGCAGTACTTC
TRBJ2-1 . TRBV5-1 once CASGQDVYNEQFF TGCGCCAGCGGACAAGACGTATACAATGAGCAGTTCTTC
TRBJ2-3 TRBD1 TRBV19 once CASSPGQGSDTQYF TGTGCCAGTAGTCCGGGACAGGGATCAGATACGCAGTATTTT